This T cell receptor (beta chain) was retrieved from a study of graft-versus-host responses after intestinal transplantation. Whole-study context: Every recipient had anti-thymocyte globulin induction and 2 to 4 years of tacrolimus plus steroids.

The CDR3 consists of 15 residues. Germline V lookup: CDR1 SGHNT, CDR2 YENEEA. Notes on the study in general: An association linked early post-transplant HvG declines with peak circulating GvH clone levels.

Comments on this clone: The antigen is not known.

Clones were read by immunoSEQ multiplex PCR, and TCRdb kept only the in-frame ones, dropping some. The sample yields over 85,000 clones, about 94% seen once. The J gene is TRBJ2-5, the V gene TRBV11-3; D ambiguous. The DNA end is a closer match to TRBJ2-7, so the J assignment may be wrong. The sample in question was unstimulated CD4+ T cells sorted from spleen or lymph node cells, obtained before transplant. This sequence originates from a human donor who was the organ donor for an intestinal transplant. The chain's CDR3 is CASSLETEETYEQYF. The CDR3 nucleotides read TGTGCCAGCAGCTTAGAAACGGAAGAAACTTACGAGCAGTACTTC.